This TCR beta chain was profiled in a study of T cell repertoires in cytomegalovirus infection. Study-level background: Researchers turned to recently identified HLA-C-restricted CMV epitopes as well as well-studied HLA-B-restricted ones. It can be stated that public TCR beta signatures indicated CMV infection as well as a matching HLA type.

A remark on this clonotype: Its antigen is unidentified.

Whole-study results and caveats: CMV-specific TCR beta clonotypes restricted by HLA-C dominated the ex vivo response.

There are 16 residues in the CDR3. V lost 3 bases, J lost 7 bases, and 16 bases lay in between. The V gene's germline CDR1 is MGHRA and CDR2 YSYEKL. TCRdb re-analysed the reads in MiXCR, keeping a single row per CDR3 protein. The repertoire holds 900,000 to 950,000 distinct CDR3 sequences, 31% seen once, with around 15% in the top ten. This specimen was cultured CD8+ T cells from PBMCs, taken from culture after CMV antigen stimulation. The chain links TRBV4-1 to TRBJ1-6; D may be TRBD1 (6 bases). This clonotype originated in a human donor in good health (CMV status not recorded). Some clones in this sample may be carry-over from other donors' samples. CDR3 nucleotide sequence: TGCGCCAGCAGCCATCCCGCCTCCAGGGGAAATTCACCCCTCCACTTT. It encodes CASSHPASRGNSPLHF.